A single sample is the source of the 9 T cell receptor beta chains below, sequenced in a study of blood T cell repertoires in COVID-19. Here immunoSEQ multiplex PCR was the method, and the copy in TCRdb shows in-frame clones only, minus some. Of more than 110,000 clones listed, about 84% are singletons. Specimen: PBMCs or T cells enriched from blood (not recorded which). The source of these receptors is a woman under 30 who had been exposed to COVID-19.

The chain uses TRBV7-2 and TRBJ2-7, with D possibly matching TRBD2 (6 bases). Trimming removed 2 bases from V and 4 bases from J, with 18 bases in between. CDR1 and CDR2 (germline): SGHTA, FQGNSA. The CDR3 contains 16 residues. The chain's CDR3 is CASSLRFGGGGYEQYF. The CDR3 DNA reads as TGTGCCAGCAGCTTAAGGTTCGGGGGAGGTGGTTACGAGCAGTACTTC.

The chain uses TRBV10-3 and TRBJ1-6; possible D gene TRBD1, 5 bases. The CDR3 is 13 residues long. Germline V lookup: CDR1 ENHRY, CDR2 SYGVKD. V was pared by 7 bases and J by 7 bases, with 11 bases between. The CDR3 protein is CAITGDRNSPLHF. The CDR3 nucleotides read TGTGCCATCACGGGGGATCGGAATTCACCCCTCCACTTT.

The V and J genes are TRBV18 and TRBJ1-2, with a tentative D call TRBD1 (5 bases). The CDR3 has 14 amino acids. Trimming took off 4 bases at V and 4 bases at J, with 13 bases between the two ends. Germline CDR1 and CDR2: KGHSH and LQKENI. The CDR3 sequence is CASSLGTDTYGYTF. In DNA, the CDR3 is TGTGCCAGCTCACTTGGTACGGACACCTATGGCTACACCTTC.

This rearrangement joins TRBV5-1 to TRBJ1-3; 7 bases fit TRBD1. CDR3 length: 16 amino acids. The germline CDR1 and CDR2 sequences are SGHRS and YFSETQ. V was clipped by 2 bases and J by 0 bases; unmatched bases: 5. The chain's CDR3 is CASSLQGIVSGNTIYF. In DNA form, the CDR3 reads TGCGCCAGCAGCTTACAGGGGATAGTCTCTGGAAACACCATATATTTT.

This chain joins TRBV3-1 (or the pseudogene TRBV3-2) and TRBJ1-2; possibly TRBD1 for D (6 bases). Trimming took 6 bases from V and 5 from J, leaving 16 bases between them. CDR1 and CDR2 from the germline V gene are LGHDT and YNNKEL (reference sequence). CDR3 length: 14 residues. CDR3 protein: CASSRQDISYGYTF. The CDR3 nucleotides are TGTGCCAGCAGTCGACAGGATATTTCTTATGGCTACACCTTC.

The V call is TRBV7-3, the J call TRBJ1-1, with 7 bases identical to TRBD1. CDR3 length: 14 residues. Germline CDR1 reads SGHTA; CDR2 reads FQGTGA. V shed 5 bases and J 1 base; nucleotides not matched to a gene: 4. In nucleotides, the CDR3 is TGTGCCAGCAGCATGACAGGGTGGAACACTGAAGCTTTCTTT. Amino acids: CASSMTGWNTEAFF.

The J gene is TRBJ2-1, the V gene TRBV5-1; 12 bases line up with TRBD2. The ends lost 0 bases at V and 3 bases at J; junction bases unmatched: 1. The CDR3 is 16 amino acids. Germline lookup yields CDR1 SGHRS and CDR2 YFSETQ. In DNA, the CDR3 is TGCGCCAGCAGCTTGGGGACTAGCGGGGACTACAATGAGCAGTTCTTC. Translating gives CASSLGTSGDYNEQFF.

CDR3 loop: CASSLGDTELSPLHF. The DNA for the CDR3 is TGTGCCAGCAGCTTGGGAGATACCGAGCTTTCACCCCTCCACTTT. V is TRBV5-4 and J is TRBJ1-6, with no clear D. Trimming pared 0 bases from V and 9 bases from J, leaving 13 bases between. The germline gives CDR1 SGHNT, CDR2 YYREEE (reference sequence). The CDR3 extends over 15 amino acids.

The rearrangement links TRBV4-1 to TRBJ2-7; 7 bases align to TRBD1. The CDR3 contains 13 residues. The ends lost 4 bases at V and 3 bases at J; junction bases unmatched: 3. Germline CDR1 is MGHRA and CDR2 is YSYEKL. For the CDR3, the DNA is TGCGCCAGCAGCCGGGACAGTTACTACGAGCAGTACTTC. Its translation: CASSRDSYYEQYF.